This T cell receptor (beta chain) was sequenced in a study of blood T cell repertoires in COVID-19. About the study: In each case, the material was cDNA or gDNA derived from T cells, B-cell-depleted T cells, or PBMCs.

Data came from immunoSEQ multiplex PCR; TCRdb stores just in-frame clones and leaves some out. Of 160,000 or so clones listed, approximately 82% were seen once; the top ten hold about 15%. This CDR3 is 20 amino acids long. Germline V CDR1 and CDR2: WNHNN, SYGVQD (reference sequence). With V trimmed by 0 bases and J by 5 bases, 18 bases remained unmatched. Sequencing used PBMCs or T cells enriched from blood (not recorded which). The rearrangement uses TRBV10-1 and TRBJ2-1; TRBD1 agrees at 8 bases. The TCR sequence derives from a man aged 45-60 years who had recovered from COVID-19. The CDR3 coding sequence is TGCGCCAGCAGTGAGTCGTTAGGAGACAGGGGCTATACACAGGACAATGAGCAGTTCTTC. This sequence encodes CASSESLGDRGYTQDNEQFF.